What follows are 30 T cell receptor beta chains derived from one specimen sequenced in a study of cytomegalovirus exposure and HLA in healthy donors. Vbeta (60) and Jbeta (13) primers were used in the PCR. TCRdb's table, derived via immunoSEQ multiplex PCR, lists solely in-frame clones and lacks some. This table has 170,000 or so clones, approximately 88% appearing once. The sample was PBMCs. These receptors all come from a boy aged 2-15 years in good health and CMV-seronegative.

The chain carries TRBV12-5 and TRBJ2-5; TRBD1 aligns across 9 bases. Matching the DNA end better, TRBJ2-7 makes the J call doubtful. CDR1 and CDR2 (germline): LGHNT, FRNRAP. This CDR3 is 15 amino acids long. The CDR3 DNA sequence: TGTGCTAGTGGTTTGGCCCGGACAGGGGCCTACGAGCAGTACTTC. Translating it yields CASGLARTGAYEQYF.

The genes are TRBV19 and TRBJ2-7; D might be TRBD1 (5 bases). From germline, CDR1 is LNHDA and CDR2 SQIVND (reference sequence). Trimming left V 6 bases short and J 3 bases short, with 18 bases between. The CDR3 is 15 residues long. CDR3: CASSQQAGSSYEQYF. The CDR3 DNA is TGTGCCAGTAGCCAACAAGCAGGGTCTAGCTACGAGCAGTACTTC.

The chain couples TRBV7-7 to TRBJ1-1; 7 bases fit TRBD1. This CDR3 contains 13 residues. Germline lookup yields CDR1 SSHAT and CDR2 FNYEAQ (reference sequence). V lost 3 bases to trimming and J lost 3 bases; unmatched junction nucleotides: 1. CDR3 sequence reads: CASSFGQDTEAFF. For the CDR3, the DNA is TGTGCCAGCAGCTTCGGACAGGACACTGAAGCTTTCTTT.

The chain has TRBV5-1 and TRBJ2-5, with D perhaps TRBD2 (7 bases). Germline CDR1 is SGHRS and CDR2 is YFSETQ. Deletions cut 1 base from V and 2 bases from J, with 18 bases between. The CDR3 covers 17 residues. In DNA form, the CDR3 reads TGCGCCAGCAGCTTGTGGGGGGGCTTCGCCTTTCAAGAGACCCAGTACTTC. Its protein product is CASSLWGGFAFQETQYF.

Here the CDR3 DNA reads TGCAGCGTTGACCAGGGGAGCACTGAAGCTTTCTTT. Encoded protein: CSVDQGSTEAFF. The J gene is TRBJ1-1, the V gene TRBV29-1, with D possibly matching TRBD1 (6 bases). Trimming cost V 3 bases and J 4 bases, with 9 bases left between them. The V gene's germline CDR1 is SQVTM and CDR2 ANQGSEA. The CDR3 spans 12 residues.

The chain combines TRBV29-1 with TRBJ1-4, with D possibly being TRBD1 (5 bases). The V gene's germline CDR1 is SQVTM and CDR2 ANQGSEA. The CDR3 runs 13 residues. Trimming left V 3 bases short and J 5 bases short, with 10 bases between. The CDR3 region has the DNA TGCAGCGTTGAGTCAGGGCGAAATGAAAAACTGTTTTTT. Translated: CSVESGRNEKLFF.

Written as DNA, the CDR3 is TGTGCCAGCAGCTTAGAGATCGGGCAAGAGACCCAGTACTTC. The encoded protein is CASSLEIGQETQYF. This rearrangement joins TRBV7-2 to TRBJ2-5; D gene uncertain. Trimming stripped 1 base from V and 2 bases from J, with 8 bases between. Germline V CDR1 and CDR2: SGHTA, FQGNSA. The CDR3 extends over 14 amino acids. Full variable domain (rest looked up from reference TRBV7-2 and TRBJ2-5): GAGVSQSPSNKVTEKGKDVELRCDPISGHTALYWYRQSLGQGLEFLIYFQGNSAPDKSGLPSDRFSAERTGGSVSTLTIQRTQQEDSAVYLCASSLEIGQETQYFGPGTRLLVL.

CDR3 nucleotides: TGTGCCAGCAGTCCCCAAGGGGTCCCATTGTTGGCTGAAGCTTTCTTT. As protein: CASSPQGVPLLAEAFF. This chain joins TRBV28 and TRBJ1-1; tentatively, D is TRBD1 (5 bases). CDR3 length: 16 residues. Germline CDR1 and CDR2: MDHEN and SYDVKM. V lost 5 bases and J 6 bases, leaving 22 bases between the germline ends. Based on the CDR3 plus reference TRBV28 and TRBJ1-1, the full variable domain is DVKVTQSSRYLVKRTGEKVFLECVQDMDHENMFWYRQDPGLGLRLIYFSYDVKMKEKGDIPEGYSVSREKKERFSLILESASTNQTSMYLCASSPQGVPLLAEAFFGQGTRLTVV.

The chain couples TRBV10-3 to TRBJ2-5; D is uncertain. V dropped 3 bases and J dropped 0 bases, with 8 bases sitting between them. Germline V gene sequence: CDR1 ENHRY, CDR2 SYGVKD. CDR3 length: 14 residues. The CDR3 spells CAISEKEYQETQYF. CDR3 DNA sequence: TGTGCCATCAGTGAAAAAGAGTACCAAGAGACCCAGTACTTC.

The chain recombines TRBV5-1 with TRBJ2-5; TRBD2 might be the D (7 bases). Trimming pared 2 bases from V and 2 bases from J, leaving 13 bases between. This CDR3 contains 15 residues. Germline assignment: CDR1 SGHRS and CDR2 YFSETQ. The CDR3 DNA reads TGCGCCAGCAGCTTAGCGGGACACCCACAAGAGACCCAGTACTTC. Translating it yields CASSLAGHPQETQYF.

The chain is built from TRBV9 and TRBJ2-5, with D possibly matching TRBD2 (6 bases). This CDR3 has 16 amino acids. Trimming stripped 0 bases from V and 0 bases from J, with 12 bases between. Germline V CDR1 and CDR2: SGDLS, YYNGEE. The CDR3 nucleotides are TGTGCCAGCAGCGTAGGGGTAGCGGCGTACCAAGAGACCCAGTACTTC. Translated: CASSVGVAAYQETQYF.

This clone was seen a few times. The rearrangement uses TRBV4-1 and TRBJ1-1; D call uncertain. Germline assignment: CDR1 MGHRA and CDR2 YSYEKL. V lost 0 bases, J lost 3 bases, and 11 bases lay in between. The CDR3 is made up of 15 amino acids. In DNA form, the CDR3 reads TGCGCCAGCAGCCAAGATGTAGGGAGGTACACTGAAGCTTTCTTT. Translated, it gives CASSQDVGRYTEAFF.

The V gene is TRBV19, the J gene TRBJ1-2, with 7 bases lining up with TRBD1. The CDR3 loop spans 15 amino acids. The germline V gene has CDR1 LNHDA and CDR2 SQIVND (reference sequence). V lost 5 bases, J lost 4 bases, and 10 bases stayed unmatched. CDR3 sequence: CASSDFGTAPYGYTF. CDR3 in DNA: TGTGCCAGTAGTGATTTCGGGACAGCTCCCTATGGCTACACCTTC.

CDR3 sequence: CASRDTTSQPQHF. CDR3 DNA sequence: TGTGCCAGCAGGGACACTACTAGCCAGCCCCAGCATTTT. This chain connects TRBV6-1 to TRBJ1-5; possibly TRBD1 for D (5 bases). CDR1 is MNHNS, CDR2 SASEGT, per germline. There are 13 residues in the CDR3. The V and J ends lost 6 bases and 7 bases respectively, with 13 bases between them.

The chain recombines TRBV7-9 with TRBJ2-1; 7 bases map to TRBD2. The CDR3 sequence is 15 residues long. The V gene end was trimmed by 4 bases and the J gene end by 6 bases; junction bases not matched to a gene: 9. Looked up from germline, CDR1 is SEHNR and CDR2 is FQNEAQ (reference sequence). CDR3 region: CASSSTLTGGNEQFF. The CDR3 DNA reads TGTGCCAGCAGCTCCACATTAACGGGGGGCAATGAGCAGTTCTTC.

The chain has TRBV9 and TRBJ2-7; 7 bases line up with TRBD1. The V gene end was trimmed by 4 bases and the J gene end by 5 bases; junction bases not matched to a gene: 3. Germline V lookup: CDR1 SGDLS, CDR2 YYNGEE. The CDR3 covers 12 residues. The CDR3 nucleotides are TGTGCCAGCAGCACGGACAGGCACGAGCAGTACTTC. It codes for CASSTDRHEQYF.

This clone came up once. The genes are TRBV29-1 and TRBJ2-1; 14 bases line up with TRBD2. This CDR3 spans 16 amino acids. With V trimmed by 4 bases and J by 1 base, 3 bases remained unmatched. The germline V gene has CDR1 SQVTM and CDR2 ANQGSEA. CDR3 sequence: CSVVGLAGESYNEQFF. Here the CDR3 DNA reads TGCAGCGTTGTGGGACTAGCGGGAGAATCCTACAATGAGCAGTTCTTC.

This rearrangement joins TRBV2 to TRBJ1-5; D possibly corresponds to TRBD1 (5 bases). The length of the CDR3 is 13 residues. Germline-derived CDR1 and CDR2 are SNHLY and FYNNEI. The V gene lost 8 bases and the J gene lost 6 bases, with 14 bases spanning the gap. The CDR3 DNA reads as TGTGCCAGCCTACAACAGGAGGGTCAGCCCCAGCATTTT. It is translated as CASLQQEGQPQHF.

V and J are TRBV18 and TRBJ2-3; 12 bases map to TRBD2. V lost 5 bases to trimming and J lost 4 bases; unmatched junction nucleotides: 4. Germline loops: CDR1 KGHSH, CDR2 LQKENI. This CDR3 contains 15 residues. This chain's CDR3 is CASSALAGGPDTQYF. In nucleotides, the CDR3 is TGTGCCAGCTCAGCACTAGCGGGAGGCCCAGATACGCAGTATTTT. The whole variable domain, filled in from reference TRBV18 and TRBJ2-3, reads NAGVMQNPRHLVRRRGQEARLRCSPMKGHSHVYWYRQLPEEGLKFMVYLQKENIIDESGMPKERFSAEFPKEGPSILRIQQVVRGDSAAYFCASSALAGGPDTQYFGPGTRLTVL.

Only a few counts were recorded for this clone. This sequence joins TRBV7-2 and TRBJ1-5, with D maybe TRBD1 (5 bases). The CDR3 length is 18 residues. V dropped 4 bases and J dropped 5 bases, with 24 bases sitting between them. CDR1 SGHTA and CDR2 FQGNSA come from the germline V gene. The DNA for the CDR3 is TGTGCCAGCAGCTCCGGGCGGCAGGGTCAGGGTCATTATCAGCCCCAGCATTTT. It is translated as CASSSGRQGQGHYQPQHF.

The gene calls are TRBV5-6 and TRBJ2-7; a possible D gene is TRBD2 (6 bases). Germline V CDR1 and CDR2: SGHDT, YYEEEE. The CDR3 spans 15 residues. V was clipped by 4 bases and J by 0 bases, with 14 bases between them. CDR3 coding DNA: TGTGCCAGCAGCCTGGGACTCCAAAGCTCCTACGAGCAGTACTTC. Its translation: CASSLGLQSSYEQYF.

The chain uses TRBV19 and TRBJ2-3, with D possibly being TRBD2 (6 bases). The CDR3 covers 15 residues. Germline V CDR1 and CDR2: LNHDA, SQIVND (reference sequence). Trimming took off 6 bases at V and 4 bases at J, with 17 bases between the two ends. The CDR3 here is CASRQAGGAADTQYF. CDR3 in DNA: TGTGCCAGTAGACAAGCGGGCGGGGCAGCAGATACGCAGTATTTT.

The chain employs TRBV19 and TRBJ1-2, with D possibly TRBD1 on 5 matching bases. This CDR3 has 13 residues. Germline V gene data show CDR1 as LNHDA and CDR2 as SQIVND (reference sequence). Trimming took 3 bases from V and 4 from J, leaving 9 bases between them. The CDR3 here is CASSITGIYGYTF. Written as DNA, the CDR3 is TGTGCCAGTAGTATTACAGGAATCTATGGCTACACCTTC.

The rearrangement links TRBV4-1 to TRBJ2-3; the match to TRBD2 covers 8 bases. Germline V gene lookup returns CDR1 MGHRA and CDR2 YSYEKL. The CDR3 length is 15 residues. J gave up 1 base and V 6 bases, and 6 bases lay outside the gene matches. The CDR3 DNA reads TGCGCCAGCAGACCCCCGACTAGCGGCACAGATACGCAGTATTTT. It encodes CASRPPTSGTDTQYF.

V is TRBV7-6 and J is TRBJ2-7; possibly TRBD1 for D (6 bases). CDR1 and CDR2 (germline): SGHVS, FNYEAQ. V lost 4 bases and J 1 base, leaving 20 bases between the germline ends. The CDR3 is 17 residues long. CDR3 DNA: TGTGCCAGCAGCTCTCTAATAGGGGGAAATCCTTCCTACGAGCAGTACTTC. Its protein product is CASSSLIGGNPSYEQYF.

The V and J genes are TRBV2 and TRBJ2-7; perhaps TRBD2 as D (6 bases). V was shortened by 7 bases and J by 9 bases, with 22 bases between the two germline ends. This CDR3 comprises 14 residues. Germline-derived CDR1 and CDR2 are SNHLY and FYNNEI. The CDR3 sequence: CASNPAGSYEGQYF. CDR3 nucleotide sequence: TGTGCCAGCAACCCAGCGGGTTCCTACGAGGGGCAGTACTTC.

The sample holds a few counts of this clone. The CDR3 nucleotides are TGTGCCAGCCGCCCCCGGACAGGGCTGACTAATGAAAAACTGTTTTTT. Its translation is CASRPRTGLTNEKLFF. The V and J genes are TRBV5-5 and TRBJ1-4; 8 nucleotides agree with TRBD1. This CDR3 is 16 amino acids long. The germline gives CDR1 SGHKS, CDR2 YYEKEE (reference sequence). The ends lost 7 bases at V and 2 bases at J; junction bases unmatched: 10.

The chain employs TRBV11-2 and TRBJ1-4; possible D gene TRBD1, 5 bases. This CDR3 region has 16 residues. Trimming removed 4 bases at V and 2 bases at J, with 14 bases between. Germline CDR1 is SGHAT and CDR2 is FQNNGV. In nucleotides, the CDR3 is TGTGCCAGCAGCTCAGGGCCGCCAACCACTAATGAAAAACTGTTTTTT. It codes for CASSSGPPTTNEKLFF.

The chain couples TRBV15 to TRBJ2-3; 9 bases map to TRBD2. J was trimmed by 5 bases and V by 0 bases; bases with no gene match: 6. Germline CDR1 reads LNHNV; CDR2 reads YYDKDF (reference sequence). This CDR3 is 16 amino acids long. The CDR3 DNA follows: TGTGCCACCAGCAGAGATGGAAAGCGGGAGGTAGATACGCAGTATTTT. It is translated as CATSRDGKREVDTQYF. Using reference TRBV15 and TRBJ2-3 for the parts outside the CDR3, the full variable domain is DAMVIQNPRYQVTQFGKPVTLSCSQTLNHNVMYWYQQKSSQAPKLLFHYYDKDFNNEADTPDNFQSRRPNTSFCFLDIRSPGLGDTAMYLCATSRDGKREVDTQYFGPGTRLTVL.

The J gene is TRBJ2-7, the V gene TRBV28, with 9 bases matching TRBD2. V was pared by 6 bases and J by 4 bases, with 7 bases of the junction left unmatched. Germline values: CDR1 MDHEN, CDR2 SYDVKM. The CDR3 extends over 14 amino acids. CDR3 amino acids: CASSPRTSVYEQYF. CDR3 nucleotide sequence: TGTGCCAGCAGCCCACGGACTAGCGTTTACGAGCAGTACTTC.